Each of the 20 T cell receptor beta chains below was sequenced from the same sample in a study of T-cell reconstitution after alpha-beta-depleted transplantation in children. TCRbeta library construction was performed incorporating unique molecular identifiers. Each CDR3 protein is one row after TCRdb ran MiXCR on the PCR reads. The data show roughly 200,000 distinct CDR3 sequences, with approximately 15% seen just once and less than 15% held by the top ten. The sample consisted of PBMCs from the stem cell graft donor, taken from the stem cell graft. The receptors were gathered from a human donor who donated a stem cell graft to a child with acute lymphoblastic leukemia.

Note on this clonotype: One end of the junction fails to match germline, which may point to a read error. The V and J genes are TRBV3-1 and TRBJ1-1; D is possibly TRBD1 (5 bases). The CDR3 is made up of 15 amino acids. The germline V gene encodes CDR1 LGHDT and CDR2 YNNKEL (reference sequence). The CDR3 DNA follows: TGTGCCTGCAGCCAAAGGGGATCGGGGGACACTGAAGCTTTCTTT. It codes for CACSQRGSGDTEAFF.

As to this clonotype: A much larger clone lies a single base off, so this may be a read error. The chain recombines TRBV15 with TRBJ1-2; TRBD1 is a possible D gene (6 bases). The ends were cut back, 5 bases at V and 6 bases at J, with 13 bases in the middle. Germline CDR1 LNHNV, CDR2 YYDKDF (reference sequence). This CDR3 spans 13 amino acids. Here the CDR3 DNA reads TGTGCCACCAGCTCTCTGGGGGCAAATGGCTACACCTTC. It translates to CATSSLGANGYTF. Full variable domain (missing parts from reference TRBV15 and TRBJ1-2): DAMVIQNPRYQVTQFGKPVTLSCSQTLNHNVMYWYQQKSSQAPKLLFHYYDKDFNNEADTPDNFQSRRPNTSFCFLDIRSPGLGDTAMYLCATSSLGANGYTFGSGTRLTVV.

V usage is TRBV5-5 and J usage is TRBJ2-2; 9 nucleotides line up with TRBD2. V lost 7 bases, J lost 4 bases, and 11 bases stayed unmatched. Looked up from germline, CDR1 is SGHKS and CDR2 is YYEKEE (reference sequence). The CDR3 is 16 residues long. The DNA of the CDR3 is TGTGCCAGCCTAATTAGCGGGAGTAGTCGCACCGGGGAGCTGTTTTTT. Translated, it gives CASLISGSSRTGELFF. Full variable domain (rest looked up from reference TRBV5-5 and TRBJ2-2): DAGVTQSPTHLIKTRGQQVTLRCSPISGHKSVSWYQQVLGQGPQFIFQYYEKEERGRGNFPDRFSARQFPNYSSELNVNALLLGDSALYLCASLISGSSRTGELFFGEGSRLTVL.

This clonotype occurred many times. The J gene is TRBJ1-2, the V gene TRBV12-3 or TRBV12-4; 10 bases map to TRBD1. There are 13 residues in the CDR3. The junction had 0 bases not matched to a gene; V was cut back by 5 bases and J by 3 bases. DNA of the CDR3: TGTGCCAGCAGTGGACAGGGGGACTATGGCTACACCTTC. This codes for CASSGQGDYGYTF.

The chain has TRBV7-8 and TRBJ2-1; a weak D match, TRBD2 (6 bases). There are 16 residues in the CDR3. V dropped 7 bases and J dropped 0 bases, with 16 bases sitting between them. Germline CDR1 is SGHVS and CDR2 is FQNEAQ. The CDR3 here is CASTIGSRSSYNEQFF. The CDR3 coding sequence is TGTGCCAGCACCATCGGGAGCAGAAGCTCCTACAATGAGCAGTTCTTC.

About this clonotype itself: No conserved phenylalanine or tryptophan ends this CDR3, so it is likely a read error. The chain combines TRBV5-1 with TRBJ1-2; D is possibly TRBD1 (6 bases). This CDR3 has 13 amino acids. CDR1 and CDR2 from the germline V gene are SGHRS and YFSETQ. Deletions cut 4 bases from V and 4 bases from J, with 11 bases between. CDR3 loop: CASSVAQGYGYTL. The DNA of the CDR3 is TGCGCCAGCAGCGTTGCACAGGGCTATGGCTACACCTTG.

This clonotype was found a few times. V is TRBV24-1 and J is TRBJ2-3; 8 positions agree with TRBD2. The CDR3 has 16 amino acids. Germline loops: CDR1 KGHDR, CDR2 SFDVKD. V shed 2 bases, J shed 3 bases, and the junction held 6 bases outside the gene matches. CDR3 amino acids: CATSDSTSGRTDTQYF. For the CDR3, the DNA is TGTGCCACCAGTGATTCAACTAGCGGCCGAACAGATACGCAGTATTTT.

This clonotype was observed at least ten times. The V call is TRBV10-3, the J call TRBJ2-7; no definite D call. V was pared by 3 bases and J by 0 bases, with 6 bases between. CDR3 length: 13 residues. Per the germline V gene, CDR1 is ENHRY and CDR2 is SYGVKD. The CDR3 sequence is CAISELSSYEQYF. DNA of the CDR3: TGTGCCATCAGTGAATTAAGCTCCTACGAGCAGTACTTC.

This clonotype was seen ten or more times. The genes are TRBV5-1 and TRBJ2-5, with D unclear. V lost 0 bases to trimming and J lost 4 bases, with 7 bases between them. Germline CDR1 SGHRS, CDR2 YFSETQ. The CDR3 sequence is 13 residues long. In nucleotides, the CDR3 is TGCGCCAGCAGCTTGGAACCGGGAGAGACCCAGTACTTC. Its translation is CASSLEPGETQYF.

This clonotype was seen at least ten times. This CDR3 is CANLTGTSGYNEQFF. CDR3 in DNA: TGTGCCAACCTAACCGGGACTAGCGGCTACAATGAGCAGTTCTTC. The genes are TRBV2 and TRBJ2-1; 11 nucleotides match TRBD2. Losses at the gene ends were 10 bases for V and 3 bases for J; bases not matched to a gene: 8. This CDR3 has 15 amino acids. Per germline, CDR1 SNHLY and CDR2 FYNNEI. The full variable domain, rest sourced from reference TRBV2 and TRBJ2-1, is EPEVTQTPSHQVTQMGQEVILRCVPISNHLYFYWYRQILGQKVEFLVSFYNNEISEKSEIFDDQFSVERPDGSNFTLKIRSTKLEDSAMYFCANLTGTSGYNEQFFGPGTRLTVL.

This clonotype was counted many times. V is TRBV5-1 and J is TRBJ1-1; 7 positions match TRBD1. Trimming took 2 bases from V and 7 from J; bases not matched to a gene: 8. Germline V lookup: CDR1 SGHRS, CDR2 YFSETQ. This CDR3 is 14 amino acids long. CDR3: CASSLSTGMIEAFF. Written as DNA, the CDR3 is TGCGCCAGCAGCTTATCGACAGGGATGATTGAAGCTTTCTTT.

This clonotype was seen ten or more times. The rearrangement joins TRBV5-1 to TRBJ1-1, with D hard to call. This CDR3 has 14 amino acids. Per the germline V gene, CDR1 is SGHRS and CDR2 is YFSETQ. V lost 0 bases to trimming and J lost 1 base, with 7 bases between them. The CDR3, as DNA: TGCGCCAGCAGCTTGGTTAGTGCGAACACTGAAGCTTTCTTT. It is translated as CASSLVSANTEAFF. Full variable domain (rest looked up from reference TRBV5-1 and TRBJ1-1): KAGVTQTPRYLIKTRGQQVTLSCSPISGHRSVSWYQQTPGQGLQFLFEYFSETQRNKGNFPGRFSGRQFSNSRSEMNVSTLELGDSALYLCASSLVSANTEAFFGQGTRLTVV.

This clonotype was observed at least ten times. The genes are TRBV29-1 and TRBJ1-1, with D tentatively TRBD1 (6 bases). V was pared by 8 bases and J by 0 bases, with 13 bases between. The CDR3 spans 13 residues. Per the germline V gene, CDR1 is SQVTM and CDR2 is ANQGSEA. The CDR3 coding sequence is TGCAGCACCTTCGGGGACATGAACACTGAAGCTTTCTTT. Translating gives CSTFGDMNTEAFF.

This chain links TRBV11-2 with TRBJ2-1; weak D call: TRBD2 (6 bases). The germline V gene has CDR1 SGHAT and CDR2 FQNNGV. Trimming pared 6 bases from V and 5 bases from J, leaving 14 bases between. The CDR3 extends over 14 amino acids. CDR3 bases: TGTGCCAGCAGTTGGTCTAGCGCAGACAATGAGCAGTTCTTC. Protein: CASSWSSADNEQFF. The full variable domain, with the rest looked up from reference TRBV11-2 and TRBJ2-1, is EAGVAQSPRYKIIEKRQSVAFWCNPISGHATLYWYQQILGQGPKLLIQFQNNGVVDDSQLPKDRFSAERLKGVDSTLKIQPAKLEDSAVYLCASSWSSADNEQFFGPGTRLTVL.

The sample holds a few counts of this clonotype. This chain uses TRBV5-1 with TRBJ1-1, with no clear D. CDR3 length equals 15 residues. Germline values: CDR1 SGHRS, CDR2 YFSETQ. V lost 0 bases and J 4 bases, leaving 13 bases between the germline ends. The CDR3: CASSLAGLGSTEAFF. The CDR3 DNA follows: TGCGCCAGCAGCTTGGCTGGTCTCGGAAGCACTGAAGCTTTCTTT.

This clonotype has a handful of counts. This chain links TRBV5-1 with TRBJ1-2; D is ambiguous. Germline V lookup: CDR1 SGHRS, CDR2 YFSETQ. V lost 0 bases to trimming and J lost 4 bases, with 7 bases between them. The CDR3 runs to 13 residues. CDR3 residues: CASSLGGGYGYTF. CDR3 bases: TGCGCCAGCAGCTTGGGTGGAGGCTATGGCTACACCTTC.

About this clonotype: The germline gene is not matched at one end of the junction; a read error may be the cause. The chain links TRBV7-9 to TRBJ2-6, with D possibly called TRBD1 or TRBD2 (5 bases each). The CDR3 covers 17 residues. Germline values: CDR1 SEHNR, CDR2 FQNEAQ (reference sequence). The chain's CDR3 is CASSLNRAMTGANGLTF. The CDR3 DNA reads TGTGCCAGCAGCTTAAACCGGGCAATGACCGGGGCCAACGGCCTGACTTTC.

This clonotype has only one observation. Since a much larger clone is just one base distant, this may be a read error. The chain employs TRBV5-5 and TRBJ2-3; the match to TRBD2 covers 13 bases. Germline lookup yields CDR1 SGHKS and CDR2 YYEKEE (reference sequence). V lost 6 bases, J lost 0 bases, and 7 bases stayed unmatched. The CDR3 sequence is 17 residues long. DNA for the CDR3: TGTGCCAGCATCCCACTAGCGGGAGGGGGTAGCACAGATACGCAGTATTTT. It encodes CASIPLAGGGSTDTQYF.

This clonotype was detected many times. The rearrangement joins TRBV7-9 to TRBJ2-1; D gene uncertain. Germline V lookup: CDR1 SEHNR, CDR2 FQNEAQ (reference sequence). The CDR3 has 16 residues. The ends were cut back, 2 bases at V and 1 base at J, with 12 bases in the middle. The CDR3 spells CASSLSKRWSYNEQFF. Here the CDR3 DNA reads TGTGCCAGCAGCTTATCCAAGCGCTGGTCCTACAATGAGCAGTTCTTC.

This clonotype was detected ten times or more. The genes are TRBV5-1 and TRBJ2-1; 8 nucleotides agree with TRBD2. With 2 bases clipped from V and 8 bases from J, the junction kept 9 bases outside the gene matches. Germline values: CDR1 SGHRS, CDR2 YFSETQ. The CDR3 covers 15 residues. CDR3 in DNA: TGCGCCAGCAGCTTAGGGCCCAGCGGGAGTCATGAGCAGTTCTTC. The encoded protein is CASSLGPSGSHEQFF.